The source of this T cell receptor (beta chain) is a study of T cells in Graves' hyperthyroidism and ophthalmopathy. At the level of the study: At the time of initial diagnosis and before any treatment, peripheral blood was collected.

This clonotype occurred a few times. Its target is unknown. General study results and limits: Researchers found most expanded thyroid clonotypes above 0.001 in blood as well.

Amplified regions were TCR beta CDR3 sequences from RNA transcripts. A set of HTBI primers served as the primers for a first-round RT-PCR of the TCR CDR3. One entry per CDR3 protein, called by TCRdb with MiXCR from the multiplex PCR reads. The sample carries 550,000 to 600,000 distinct CDR3 sequences, approximately 15% recorded once. The V gene's germline CDR1 is LGHNA and CDR2 YNFKEQ. The CDR3 is made up of 15 amino acids. V lost 2 bases and J lost 12; bases outside the gene matches: 7. The specimen sequenced was blood. The genes are TRBV4-2 and TRBJ1-6; 10 bases agree with TRBD1. This TCR was sampled from a young woman with Graves' hyperthyroidism. The CDR3 sequence is CASSQFPGQGRPLHF. The CDR3, as DNA: TGTGCCAGCAGCCAATTCCCGGGACAGGGGAGACCCCTCCACTTT.